This T cell receptor (beta chain) was obtained from a study of identical twins. Findings and caveats of the study: Cord blood beta clonotypes present at high abundance carried fewer insertions; no such pattern appeared in memory repertoires.

TCRdb reanalysed the 5' RACE reads using MiXCR and keeps one entry per CDR3 protein. The sample has about 340,000 distinct CDR3 sequences, over 9% seen once; the top ten hold approximately 7.6%. There are a few counts of this clonotype. Its matching antigen is unknown. From germline, CDR1 is DFQATT and CDR2 SNEGSKA (reference sequence). The ends were cut back, 4 bases at V and 6 bases at J, with 5 bases in the middle. The CDR3 covers 10 residues. The same data also contributed to another study, on yellow fever vaccine responses in identical twins.

This receptor was taken from a young woman in good health. The chain combines TRBV20-1 with TRBJ2-3; D gene unclear. The sample was CD8+ T cells sorted from blood. The CDR3 is CSATADTQYF. DNA for the CDR3: TGCAGTGCTACTGCCGATACGCAGTATTTT.